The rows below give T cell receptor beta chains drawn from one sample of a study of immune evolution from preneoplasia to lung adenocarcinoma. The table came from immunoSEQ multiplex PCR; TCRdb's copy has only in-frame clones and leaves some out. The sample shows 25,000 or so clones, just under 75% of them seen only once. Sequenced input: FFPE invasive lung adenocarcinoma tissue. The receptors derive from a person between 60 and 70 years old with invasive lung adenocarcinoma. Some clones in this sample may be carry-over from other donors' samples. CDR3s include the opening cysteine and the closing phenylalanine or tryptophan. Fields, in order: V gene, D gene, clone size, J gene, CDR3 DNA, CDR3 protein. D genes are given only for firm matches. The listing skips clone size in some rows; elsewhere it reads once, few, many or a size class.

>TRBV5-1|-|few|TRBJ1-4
TGCGCCAGCAGATTGACAGAATATGAAAAACTGTTTTTT
CASRLTEYEKLFF
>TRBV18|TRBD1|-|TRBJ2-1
TGTGCCAGCTCATCGGCGGGGACAGGGAGGCATGAGCAGTTCTTC
CASSSAGTGRHEQFF
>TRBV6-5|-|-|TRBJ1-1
TGTGCCAGCCAGAGGAACACTGAAGCTTTCTTT
CASQRNTEAFF
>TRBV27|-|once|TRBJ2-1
TGTGCCAGCAGTAAGGGCGGGTGGAGCTCCTACAATGAGCAGTTCTTC
CASSKGGWSSYNEQFF
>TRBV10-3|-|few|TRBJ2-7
TGTGCCATCAGTTTCGGCTACGAGCAGTACTTC
CAISFGYEQYF
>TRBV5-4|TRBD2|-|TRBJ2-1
TGTGCCAGCAGCTCGGGGACTAGCAGACTTAATAATGAGCAGTTCTTC
CASSSGTSRLNNEQFF
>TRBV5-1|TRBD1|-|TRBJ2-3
TGCGCCAGCAGCTCGGGACAGGGGCGGAAGGATACGCAGTATTTT
CASSSGQGRKDTQYF
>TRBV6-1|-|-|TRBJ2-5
TGTGCCAGCACCATAGGCAGGGACCAAGAGACCCAGTACTTC
CASTIGRDQETQYF
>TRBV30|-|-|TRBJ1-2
TGTGCCTGGAGTGGGAAGACGGGGGCGCAGGGCTACACCTTC
CAWSGKTGAQGYTF
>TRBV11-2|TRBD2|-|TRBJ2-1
TGTGCCAGCAGCCTCAGCGGGAGGGTCTACAATGAGCAGTTCTTC
CASSLSGRVYNEQFF
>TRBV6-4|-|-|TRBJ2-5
TGTGCCAGCAGCGTCAATGGGGGCGGATTAGAGACCCAGTACTTC
CASSVNGGGLETQYF
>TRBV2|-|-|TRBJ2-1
TGTGCCAGCAGTGATAACAATGAGCAGTTCTTC
CASSDNNEQFF
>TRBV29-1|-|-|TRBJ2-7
TGCAGCGCGTCCGGGACAACTGCATACGAGCAGTACTTC
CSASGTTAYEQYF
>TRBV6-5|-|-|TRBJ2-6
TGTGCCAGCAGTTACATCGGTTCTGGAGCCAACGTCCTGACTTTC
CASSYIGSGANVLTF
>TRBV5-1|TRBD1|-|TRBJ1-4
TGCGCCAGCAGCCCGGCCGGGACAGGGGGCGAAAAACTGTTTTTT
CASSPAGTGGEKLFF
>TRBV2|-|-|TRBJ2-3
TGTGCTTGCGTGGGACGGATCACAGATACGCAGTATTTT
CACVGRITDTQYF
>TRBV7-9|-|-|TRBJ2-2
-
CASSLGVSLDTGELFF
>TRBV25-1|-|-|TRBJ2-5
TGTGCCAGTAGTCGGGAGACCCAGTACTTC
CASSRETQYF
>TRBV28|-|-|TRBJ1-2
TGTGCCAGCAGTTCTGGACAGCTCTATGGCTACACCTTC
CASSSGQLYGYTF
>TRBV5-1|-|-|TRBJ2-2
TGCGCCAGCAGCTTGCGGCTCGGCGGCGACACCGGGGAGCTGTTTTTT
CASSLRLGGDTGELFF
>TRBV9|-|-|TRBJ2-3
TGTGCCAGCAGCGTAGTAAGCGGAGCCTCAAATACGCAGTATTTT
CASSVVSGASNTQYF
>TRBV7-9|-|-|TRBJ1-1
TGTGCCAGCAGCACCCAGGGGTCTGAAGCTTTCTTT
CASSTQGSEAFF
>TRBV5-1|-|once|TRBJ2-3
TGCGCCAGCAGCCAGACCAACAGAGTCACAGATACGCAGTATTTT
CASSQTNRVTDTQYF
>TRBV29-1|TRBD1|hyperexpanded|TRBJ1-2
TGCAGCGCATTACGGGACAGCACGGATGGCTACACCTTC
CSALRDSTDGYTF
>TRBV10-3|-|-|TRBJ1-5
TGTGCCATCAGTGAGTCCGCAGTAAGCAATCAGCCCCAGCATTTT
CAISESAVSNQPQHF
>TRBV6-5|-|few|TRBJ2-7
TGTGCCAGCAGGCCGGGACAAACCTCCTACGAGCAGTACTTC
CASRPGQTSYEQYF
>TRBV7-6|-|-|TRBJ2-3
TGTGCCAGCGCCCTCGACAGTAACACAGATACGCAGTATTTT
CASALDSNTDTQYF
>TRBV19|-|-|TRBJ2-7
TGTGCCAGTAGTATCAGCCCCTACTACGAGCAGTACTTC
CASSISPYYEQYF
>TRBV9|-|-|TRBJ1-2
TGTGCCAGCAGCGTAGGTGGGGGTGTCTATGGCTACACCTTC
CASSVGGGVYGYTF
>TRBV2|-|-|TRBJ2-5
TGTGCCAGCAGTGAAAACCAGGTTCAGGCCCAGTACTTC
CASSENQVQAQYF
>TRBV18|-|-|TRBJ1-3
TGTGCCACCACACCACGGGACATACTAGGAAACACCATATATTTT
CATTPRDILGNTIYF
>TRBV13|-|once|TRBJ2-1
TGTGCCAGCATTAGGTGGTCGAGGCAGGGACGCAATGAGCAGTTCTTC
CASIRWSRQGRNEQFF
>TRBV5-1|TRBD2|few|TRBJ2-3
TGCGCCAGCAGACCCAGCGGGAAGGTCACAGATACGCAGTATTTT
CASRPSGKVTDTQYF
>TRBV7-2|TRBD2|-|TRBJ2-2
TGTGCCAGCAATTTAGCGGGAGAGGTTTCCGGGGAGCTGTTTTTT
CASNLAGEVSGELFF
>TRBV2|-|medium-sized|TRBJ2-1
TGTGCCAGCAGGATAGAGGGCAATGAGCAGTTCTTC
CASRIEGNEQFF
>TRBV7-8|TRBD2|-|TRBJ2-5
TGTGCCAGCAGCCTCCAACTAGCGGGAGGGTCAGAGACCCAGTACTTC
CASSLQLAGGSETQYF
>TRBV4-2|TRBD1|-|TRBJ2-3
TGTGCCAGCAGCTTGGGCGGGACAGGGGGCGGAGATACGCAGTATTTT
CASSLGGTGGGDTQYF
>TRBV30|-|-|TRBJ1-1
TGTGCCTCCGACGCGATCCCGGGTTTTTGGACTGAAGCTTTCTTT
CASDAIPGFWTEAFF
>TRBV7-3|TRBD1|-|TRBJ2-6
TGTGCCAGCAGCTTAACGAGCGGACAGGGTTTCTCTGGGGCCAACGTCCTGACTTTC
CASSLTSGQGFSGANVLTF
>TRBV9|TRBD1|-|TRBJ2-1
TGTGCCAGCAGCGTAGGGACAGGGGATGAGCAGTTCTTC
CASSVGTGDEQFF
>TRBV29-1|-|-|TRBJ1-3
TGCAGCGTGGACGCCGACAGTTCAATTGGAAACACCATATATTTT
CSVDADSSIGNTIYF
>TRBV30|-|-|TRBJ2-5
TGTGCCTGGAGTGTACTGGGGGGAACCCAAGAGACCCAGTACTTC
CAWSVLGGTQETQYF
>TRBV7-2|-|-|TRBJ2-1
TGTGCCAGCAGCTTAGGCCTGGGGGGATTCCACAATGAGCAGTTCTTC
CASSLGLGGFHNEQFF
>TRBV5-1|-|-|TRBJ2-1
TGCGCCAGCAGCTTGGGGACAACCTACAATGAGCAGTTCTTC
CASSLGTTYNEQFF
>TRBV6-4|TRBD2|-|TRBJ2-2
TGTGCCAGCAGCCCCGGACTAGAGGCCGGGGAGCTGTTTTTT
CASSPGLEAGELFF